This T cell receptor (beta chain) was found in a study of cytomegalovirus exposure and HLA in healthy donors. Study-level findings and limits: Common viral pathogens seemed, in a later analysis, to connect with several of the most significant clusters.

Researchers ran the PCR with 60 Vbeta and 13 Jbeta primers. The data were produced by immunoSEQ multiplex PCR, yet TCRdb's version contains in-frame clones alone and is incomplete. The table lists 150,000 to 200,000 clones, with about 1.2% in the top ten. In regard to this clone: Its antigen is still unknown.

The sample comprised PBMCs. The sequence was obtained from a woman in her sixties or seventies in good health and CMV-seronegative.

The CDR3 nucleotides are TGTGCCTGGGAGGGGGTCTACGAGCAGTACTTC. Residues: CAWEGVYEQYF. The chain is built from TRBV30 and TRBJ2-7; a possible D gene is TRBD1 (6 bases). The germline V gene encodes CDR1 GTSNPN and CDR2 SVGIG (reference sequence). This CDR3 contains 11 residues. The V end lost 5 bases, the J end lost 3 bases, and 8 bases lay between the germline ends.